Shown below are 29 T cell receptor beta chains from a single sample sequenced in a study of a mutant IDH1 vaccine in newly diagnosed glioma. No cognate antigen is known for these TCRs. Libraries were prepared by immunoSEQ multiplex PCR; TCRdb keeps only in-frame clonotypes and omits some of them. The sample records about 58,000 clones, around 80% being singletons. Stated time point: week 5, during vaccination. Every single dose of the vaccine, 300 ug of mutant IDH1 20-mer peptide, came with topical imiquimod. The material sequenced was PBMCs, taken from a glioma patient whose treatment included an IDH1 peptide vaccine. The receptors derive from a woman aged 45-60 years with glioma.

The CDR3 sequence: CASSPSGGSYNEQFF. The CDR3 coding sequence is TGTGCCAGCAGCCCTAGCGGGGGGTCCTACAATGAGCAGTTCTTC. The gene calls are TRBV7-2 and TRBJ2-1, with TRBD2 identical over 11 bases. Germline CDR1 is SGHTA and CDR2 is FQGNSA. This CDR3 contains 15 residues. V shed 5 bases, J shed 1 base, and the junction held 1 base outside the gene matches.

The CDR3 nucleotides are TGTGCCAGCAGTCTACGACCATCCTACAATGAGCAGTTCTTC. Residues: CASSLRPSYNEQFF. V gene TRBV27 combines with J gene TRBJ2-1; D remains unclear. In germline, CDR1 is MNHEY, CDR2 SMNVEV (reference sequence). The CDR3 covers 14 residues. The germline V and J ends were trimmed by 5 bases and 1 base, with 9 bases remaining between them.

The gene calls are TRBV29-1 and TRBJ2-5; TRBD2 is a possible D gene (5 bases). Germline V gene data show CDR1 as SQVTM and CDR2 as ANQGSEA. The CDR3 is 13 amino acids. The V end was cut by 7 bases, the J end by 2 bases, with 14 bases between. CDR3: CSARPEGQETQYF. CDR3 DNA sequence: TGCAGCGCGCGGCCCGAGGGACAAGAGACCCAGTACTTC.

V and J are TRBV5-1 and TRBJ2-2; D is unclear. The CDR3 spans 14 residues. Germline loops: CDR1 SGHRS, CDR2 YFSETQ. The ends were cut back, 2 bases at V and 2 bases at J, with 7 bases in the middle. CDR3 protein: CASSFQVNTGELFF. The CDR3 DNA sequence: TGCGCCAGCAGCTTTCAGGTTAACACCGGGGAGCTGTTTTTT.

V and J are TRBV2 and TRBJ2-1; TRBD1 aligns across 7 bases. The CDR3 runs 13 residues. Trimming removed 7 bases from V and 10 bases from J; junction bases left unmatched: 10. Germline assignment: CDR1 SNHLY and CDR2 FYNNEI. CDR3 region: CASTILTGDEQFF. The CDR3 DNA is TGTGCCAGCACTATACTCACAGGGGACGAGCAGTTCTTC. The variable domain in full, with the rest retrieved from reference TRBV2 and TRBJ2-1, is EPEVTQTPSHQVTQMGQEVILRCVPISNHLYFYWYRQILGQKVEFLVSFYNNEISEKSEIFDDQFSVERPDGSNFTLKIRSTKLEDSAMYFCASTILTGDEQFFGPGTRLTVL.

This CDR3 is CAWSWAGMGTEAFF. The CDR3 nucleotides read TGTGCCTGGAGCTGGGCAGGGATGGGGACTGAAGCTTTCTTT. V and J are TRBV30 and TRBJ1-1, with D maybe TRBD1 (5 bases). CDR3 length equals 14 residues. V was pared by 3 bases and J by 5 bases, with 16 bases between. Germline V CDR1 and CDR2: GTSNPN, SVGIG (reference sequence).

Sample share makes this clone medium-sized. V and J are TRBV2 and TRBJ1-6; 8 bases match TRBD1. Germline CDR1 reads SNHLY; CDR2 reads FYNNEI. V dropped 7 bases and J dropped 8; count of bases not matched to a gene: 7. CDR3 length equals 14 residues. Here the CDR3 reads CASTWTGTDSPLHF. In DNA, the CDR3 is TGTGCCAGCACATGGACAGGGACGGATTCACCCCTCCACTTT. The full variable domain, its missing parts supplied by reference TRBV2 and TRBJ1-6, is EPEVTQTPSHQVTQMGQEVILRCVPISNHLYFYWYRQILGQKVEFLVSFYNNEISEKSEIFDDQFSVERPDGSNFTLKIRSTKLEDSAMYFCASTWTGTDSPLHFGNGTRLTVT.

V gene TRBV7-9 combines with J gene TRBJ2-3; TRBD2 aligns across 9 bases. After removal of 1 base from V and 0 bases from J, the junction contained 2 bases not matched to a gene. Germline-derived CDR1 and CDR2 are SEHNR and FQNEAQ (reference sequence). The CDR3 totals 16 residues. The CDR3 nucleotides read TGTGCCAGCAGCTTAGTCAGCGGGGGGAGCACAGATACGCAGTATTTT. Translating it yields CASSLVSGGSTDTQYF.

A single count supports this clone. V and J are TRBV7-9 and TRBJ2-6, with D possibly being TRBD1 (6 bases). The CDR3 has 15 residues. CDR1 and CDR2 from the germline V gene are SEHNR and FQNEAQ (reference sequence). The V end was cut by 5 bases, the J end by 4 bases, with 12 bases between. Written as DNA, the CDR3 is TGTGCCAGCAGCGTGGTAGGGGGAGGGGCCAACGTCCTGACTTTC. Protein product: CASSVVGGGANVLTF.

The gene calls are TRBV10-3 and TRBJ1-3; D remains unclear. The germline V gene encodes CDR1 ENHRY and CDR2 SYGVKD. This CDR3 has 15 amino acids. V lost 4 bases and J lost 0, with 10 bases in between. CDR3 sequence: CAISAVGRSGNTIYF. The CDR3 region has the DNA TGTGCCATCAGTGCAGTGGGCCGCTCTGGAAACACCATATATTTT.

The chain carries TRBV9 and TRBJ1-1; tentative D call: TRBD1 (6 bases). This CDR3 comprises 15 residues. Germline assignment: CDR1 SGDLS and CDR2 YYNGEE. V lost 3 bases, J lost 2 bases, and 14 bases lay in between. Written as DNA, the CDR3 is TGTGCCAGCAGCGAAACGGGACATCTCAACACTGAAGCTTTCTTT. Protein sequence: CASSETGHLNTEAFF.

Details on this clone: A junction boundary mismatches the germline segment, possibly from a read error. CDR3 protein: CASSWGQTNTEAFF. The CDR3 coding sequence is TGTGCCAGCAGTTGGGGGCAGACGAACACTGAAGCTTTCTTT. The chain recombines TRBV5-1 with TRBJ1-1, with D tentatively TRBD1 (6 bases). The CDR3 is 14 amino acids. Germline lookup yields CDR1 SGHRS and CDR2 YFSETQ.

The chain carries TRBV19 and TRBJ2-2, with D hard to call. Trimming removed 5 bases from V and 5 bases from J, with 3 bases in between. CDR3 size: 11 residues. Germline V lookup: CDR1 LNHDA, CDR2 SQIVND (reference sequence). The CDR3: CASSFTGELFF. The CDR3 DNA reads TGTGCCAGTAGTTTTACCGGGGAGCTGTTTTTT.

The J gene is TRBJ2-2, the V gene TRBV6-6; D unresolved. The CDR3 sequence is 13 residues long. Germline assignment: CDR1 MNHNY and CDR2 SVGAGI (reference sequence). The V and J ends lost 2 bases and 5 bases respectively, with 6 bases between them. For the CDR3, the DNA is TGTGCCAGCAGTTACGTTCCGACCGGGGAGCTGTTTTTT. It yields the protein CASSYVPTGELFF.

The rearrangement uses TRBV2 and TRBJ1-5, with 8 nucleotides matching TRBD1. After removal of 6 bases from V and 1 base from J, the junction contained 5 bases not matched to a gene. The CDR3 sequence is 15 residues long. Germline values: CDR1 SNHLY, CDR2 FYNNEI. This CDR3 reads CASRSGTGSNQPQHF. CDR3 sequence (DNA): TGTGCCAGCAGGAGCGGGACAGGCAGCAATCAGCCCCAGCATTTT.

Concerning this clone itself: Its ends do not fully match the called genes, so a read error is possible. The CDR3 bases are TGTGCTAGCAGCTTAGCTCCCGGGACAGGATCCTACGAGCAGTACTTC. Amino acids: CASSLAPGTGSYEQYF. This chain uses TRBV7-7 with TRBJ2-7, with TRBD1 matching 8 bases. CDR1 is SSHAT and CDR2 is FNYEAQ in the germline V gene (reference sequence). The CDR3 extends over 16 amino acids.

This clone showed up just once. This CDR3 reads CATSREPANFGLEQYF. For the CDR3, the DNA is TGTGCCACCAGCAGAGAGCCGGCAAATTTCGGACTCGAGCAGTACTTC. The chain employs TRBV15 and TRBJ2-7; perhaps TRBD2 as D (5 bases). The CDR3 spans 16 residues. Germline lookup yields CDR1 LNHNV and CDR2 YYDKDF (reference sequence). The V gene lost 0 bases and the J gene lost 6 bases, with 18 bases spanning the gap.

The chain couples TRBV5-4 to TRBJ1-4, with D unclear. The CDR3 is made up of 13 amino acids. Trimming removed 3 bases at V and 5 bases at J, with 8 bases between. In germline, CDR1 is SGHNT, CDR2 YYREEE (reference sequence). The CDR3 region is CASSYGSNEKLFF. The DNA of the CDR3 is TGTGCCAGCAGCTACGGGTCAAATGAAAAACTGTTTTTT.

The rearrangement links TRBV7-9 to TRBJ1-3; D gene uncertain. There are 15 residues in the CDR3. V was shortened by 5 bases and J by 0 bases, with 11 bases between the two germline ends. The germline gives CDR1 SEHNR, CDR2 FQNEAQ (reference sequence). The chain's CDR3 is CASSSELNSGNTIYF. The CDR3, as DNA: TGTGCCAGCAGCAGCGAACTCAACTCTGGAAACACCATATATTTT.

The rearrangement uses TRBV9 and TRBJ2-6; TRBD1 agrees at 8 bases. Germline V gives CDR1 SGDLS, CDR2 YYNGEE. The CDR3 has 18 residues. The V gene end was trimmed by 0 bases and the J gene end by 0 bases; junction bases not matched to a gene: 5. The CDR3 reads CASSVDAGGRSGANVLTF. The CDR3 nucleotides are TGTGCCAGCAGCGTAGATGCAGGGGGCCGCTCTGGGGCCAACGTCCTGACTTTC.

The CDR3 bases are TGCGCCAGCAGCTTGGTGGGAACAACTGGAAACACCATATATTTT. This codes for CASSLVGTTGNTIYF. The chain recombines TRBV5-1 with TRBJ1-3; D is unresolved. Germline CDR1 is SGHRS and CDR2 is YFSETQ. This CDR3 contains 15 residues. The V end was cut by 0 bases, the J end by 2 bases, with 9 bases between.

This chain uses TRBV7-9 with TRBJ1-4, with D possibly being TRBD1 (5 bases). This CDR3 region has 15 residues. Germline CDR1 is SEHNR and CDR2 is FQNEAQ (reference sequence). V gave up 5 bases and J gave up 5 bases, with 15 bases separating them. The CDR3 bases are TGTGCCAGCAGCACCGACGGGACTGGAAATGAAAAACTGTTTTTT. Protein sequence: CASSTDGTGNEKLFF.

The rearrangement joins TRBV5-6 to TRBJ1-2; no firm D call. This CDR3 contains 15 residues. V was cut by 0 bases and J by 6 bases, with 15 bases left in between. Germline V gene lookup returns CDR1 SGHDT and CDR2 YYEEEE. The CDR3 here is CASSLVSPRGDGYTF. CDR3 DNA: TGTGCCAGCAGCTTGGTTTCACCTCGCGGGGATGGCTACACCTTC.

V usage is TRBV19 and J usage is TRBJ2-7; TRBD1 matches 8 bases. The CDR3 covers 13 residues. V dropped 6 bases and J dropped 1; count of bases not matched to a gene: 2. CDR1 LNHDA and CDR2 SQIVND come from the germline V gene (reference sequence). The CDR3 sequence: CASSGTGSYEQYF. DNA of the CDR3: TGTGCCAGTAGCGGGACAGGATCCTACGAGCAGTACTTC.

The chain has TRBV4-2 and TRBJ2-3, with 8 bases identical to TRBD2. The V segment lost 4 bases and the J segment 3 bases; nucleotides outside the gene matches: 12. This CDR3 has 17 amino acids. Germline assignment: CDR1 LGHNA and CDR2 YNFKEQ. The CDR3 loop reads CASSRGGAGGGTDTQYF. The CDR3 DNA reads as TGTGCCAGCAGCCGGGGTGGTGCGGGGGGAGGGACAGATACGCAGTATTTT.

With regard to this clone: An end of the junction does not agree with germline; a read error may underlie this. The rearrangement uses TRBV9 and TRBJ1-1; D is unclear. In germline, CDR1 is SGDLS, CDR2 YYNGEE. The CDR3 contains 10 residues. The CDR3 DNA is TGTGCCAGCAGCGCCGGATTTTTACTTTTT. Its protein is CASSAGFLLF.

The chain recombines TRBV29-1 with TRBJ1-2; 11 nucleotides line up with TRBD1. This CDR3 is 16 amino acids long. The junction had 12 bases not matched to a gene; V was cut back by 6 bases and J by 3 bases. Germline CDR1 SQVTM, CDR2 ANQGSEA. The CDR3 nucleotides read TGCAGCGTGTGGACAGGGGGCGAATATGTCGACTATGGCTACACCTTC. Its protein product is CSVWTGGEYVDYGYTF.

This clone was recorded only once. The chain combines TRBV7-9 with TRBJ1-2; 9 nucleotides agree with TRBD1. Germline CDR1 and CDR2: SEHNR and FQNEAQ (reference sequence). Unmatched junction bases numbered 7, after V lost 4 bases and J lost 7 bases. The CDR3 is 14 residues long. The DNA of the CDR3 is TGTGCCAGCAGCTCTCGACAGGGACAGGGTGGCTACACCTTC. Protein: CASSSRQGQGGYTF.

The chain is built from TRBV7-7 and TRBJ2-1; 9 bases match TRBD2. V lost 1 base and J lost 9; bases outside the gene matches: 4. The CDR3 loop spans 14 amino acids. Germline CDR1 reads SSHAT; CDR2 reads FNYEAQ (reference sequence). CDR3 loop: CASSLGTSVSEQFF. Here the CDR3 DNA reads TGTGCCAGCAGCTTAGGGACTAGCGTAAGTGAGCAGTTCTTC. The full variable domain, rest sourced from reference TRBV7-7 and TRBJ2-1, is GAGVSQSPRYKVTKRGQDVTLRCDPISSHATLYWYQQALGQGPEFLTYFNYEAQPDKSGLPSDRFSAERPEGSISTLTIQRTEQRDSAMYRCASSLGTSVSEQFFGPGTRLTVL.